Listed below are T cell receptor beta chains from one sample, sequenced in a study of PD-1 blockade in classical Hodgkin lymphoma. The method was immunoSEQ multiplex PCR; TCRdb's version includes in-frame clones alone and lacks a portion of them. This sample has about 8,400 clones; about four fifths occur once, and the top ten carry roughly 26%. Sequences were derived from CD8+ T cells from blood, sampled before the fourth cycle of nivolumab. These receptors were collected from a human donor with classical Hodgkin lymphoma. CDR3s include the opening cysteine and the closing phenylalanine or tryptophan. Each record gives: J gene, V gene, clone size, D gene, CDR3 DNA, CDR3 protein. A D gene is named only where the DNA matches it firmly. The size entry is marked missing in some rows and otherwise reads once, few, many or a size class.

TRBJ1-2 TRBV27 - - TGTGCCAGCAGTTTAGGCCCGGGGTACTATGGCTACACCTTC CASSLGPGYYGYTF
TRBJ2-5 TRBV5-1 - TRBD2 TGCGCCAGCAGCTCGGGACTAGCGGGGGGGCCGGGTCTGGAGACCCAGTACTTC CASSSGLAGGPGLETQYF
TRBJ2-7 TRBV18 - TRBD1 TGTGCCAGCACGCCTAGGGGGGACAGGACCTACGAGCAGTACTTC CASTPRGDRTYEQYF
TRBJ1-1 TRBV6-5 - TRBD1 TGTGCCAGCAGCCCAGGGGGGCTGACTGAAGCTTTCTTT CASSPGGLTEAFF
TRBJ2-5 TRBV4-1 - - TGCGCCAGCAGCCATCCCGGGTCCGGAGAAGAGACCCAGTACTTC CASSHPGSGEETQYF
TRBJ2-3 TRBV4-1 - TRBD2 TGCGCCAGCAGCCAAGATCCCCCAGCGGGGGGCTGGAGCACAGATACGCAGTATTTT CASSQDPPAGGWSTDTQYF
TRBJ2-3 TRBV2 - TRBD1 TGTGCCAGCGAGGGACAGGGAAGCACAGATACGCAGTATTTT CASEGQGSTDTQYF
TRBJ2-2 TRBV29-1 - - TGCAGCGTTGAACTTCCGAACACCGGGGAGCTGTTTTTT CSVELPNTGELFF
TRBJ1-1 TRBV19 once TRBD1 TGTGCCAGTAGTACCCACTACAGGGGATCCACTGAAGCTTTCTTT CASSTHYRGSTEAFF
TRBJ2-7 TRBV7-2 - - TGTGCCAGCAGCTTACAGGGGTACTCCTACGAGCAGTACTTC CASSLQGYSYEQYF
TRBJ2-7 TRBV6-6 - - TGTGCCAGCAGTTACCTGCAGACCTACGAGCAGTACTTC CASSYLQTYEQYF
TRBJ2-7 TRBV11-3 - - TGTGCCAGCAGCCCCGGGTTCTCAAGACACTACGAGCAGTACTTC CASSPGFSRHYEQYF
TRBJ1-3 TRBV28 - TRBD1 TGTGCCAGCAGTTGGGACAGGGAGGCTGGAAACACCATATATTTT CASSWDREAGNTIYF
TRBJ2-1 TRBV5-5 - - TGTGCCAGCAGCTTGAGACCCGGATTTGAGCAGTTCTTC CASSLRPGFEQFF
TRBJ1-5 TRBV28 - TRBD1 TGTGCCAGCAGTTCCGATCAGGGGGAGATTAATCAGCCCCAGCATTTT CASSSDQGEINQPQHF
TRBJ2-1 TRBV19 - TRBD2 TGTGCCAGTAGTGCGACTAGCGGGGGGGCGAAGTTCTTC CASSATSGGAKFF
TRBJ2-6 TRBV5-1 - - TGCGCCAGCAGTTTATCATTCGAAGGACAGCCTGGGGCCAACGTCCTGACTTTC CASSLSFEGQPGANVLTF